A single sample gave rise to the 6 T cell receptor beta chains below, sequenced in a study of T cell responses to AZD1222 COVID-19 vaccine (dated by TCRdb to the early 2020s). Libraries were prepared through the immunoSEQ multiplex PCR assay. TCRdb obtained this table from immuneACCESS and retained in-frame rearrangements with V and J assigned. These tables miss some clones; where compared with another copy, unresolved V genes account for less than half of the shortfall, and the remainder is unexplained. Recorded for this sample are fewer than 100,000 clones; about nine tenths of them occurred a single time. Together, the top ten hold about 17% of the sample. The time point label on this specimen signifies: about 28 days (+/-7) after the second vaccine dose. Source: peripheral blood, taken 28 days after the second AZD1222 dose. These receptors were taken from an adult who received the AZD1222 COVID-19 vaccine.

V is TRBV11-2 and J is TRBJ1-4; the match to TRBD1 covers 7 bases. V lost 3 bases to trimming and J lost 7 bases; unmatched junction nucleotides: 2. CDR3 length equals 13 residues. Germline CDR1 SGHAT, CDR2 FQNNGV. Here the CDR3 reads CASSLGTAEKLFF. The DNA for the CDR3 is TGTGCCAGCAGCTTGGGGACAGCTGAAAAACTGTTTTTT.

The chain links TRBV3-1 (or the pseudogene TRBV3-2) to TRBJ2-1; D assignment may be TRBD1 or TRBD2 (6 bases each). The CDR3 runs to 15 residues. The V end was cut by 1 base, the J end by 7 bases, with 14 bases between. CDR1 and CDR2 (germline): LGHDT, YNNKEL (reference sequence). The CDR3 bases are TGTGCCAGCAGCCAAGCGTCGGGGGCGGCGAATGAGCAGTTCTTC. Protein sequence: CASSQASGAANEQFF.

This chain links TRBV10-1 with TRBJ2-1; TRBD2 agrees at 13 bases. Per the germline V gene, CDR1 is WNHNN and CDR2 is SYGVQD (reference sequence). The V and J ends lost 4 bases and 0 bases, in that order; junction bases with no gene match: 6. The CDR3 covers 18 residues. The CDR3 nucleotides read TGCGCCAGCAGTGGGGGACTAGCGGGAATACTCTCCTACAATGAGCAGTTCTTC. It translates to CASSGGLAGILSYNEQFF.

V and J are TRBV19 and TRBJ2-3, with D possibly matching TRBD2 (5 bases). The ends were cut back, 6 bases at V and 6 bases at J, with 19 bases in the middle. This CDR3 is 15 amino acids long. CDR1 LNHDA and CDR2 SQIVND come from the germline V gene (reference sequence). CDR3 sequence (DNA): TGTGCCAGTAGCTCCTCACTAGGCCAGTGGGATACGCAGTATTTT. Residues: CASSSSLGQWDTQYF.

The DNA of the CDR3 is TGTGCCAGTAGCTGGGGCAGGGGAAATTCACCCCTCCACTTT. This gives the protein CASSWGRGNSPLHF. The genes are TRBV19 and TRBJ1-6; possibly TRBD1 for D (6 bases). CDR3 length: 14 residues. Trimming removed 6 bases at V and 7 bases at J, with 13 bases between. Germline values: CDR1 LNHDA, CDR2 SQIVND (reference sequence).

The chain joins TRBV18 to TRBJ1-1, with 8 nucleotides matching TRBD1. Germline V gene data show CDR1 as KGHSH and CDR2 as LQKENI. This CDR3 region has 16 residues. V lost 3 bases, J lost 6 bases, and 12 bases stayed unmatched. The CDR3, as DNA: TGTGCCAGCTCACCTACAGGACAGGGAAAATTAGCTGAAGCTTTCTTT. Encoded protein: CASSPTGQGKLAEAFF.